This TCR beta chain was captured by sequencing in a study of CD8 T cells in ankylosing spondylitis. Study conclusions and caveats: Relatively rare in peripheral blood, disease-linked clones were also CD8+. Clones tied to disease were said to be significantly enriched in matched ankylosing spondylitis synovial fluid. The study identified a TCR beta motif of several highly homologous variants that appeared characteristic of ankylosing spondylitis blood. Existing reports had already noted some motif variants in reactive arthritis synovial fluid and blood.

One entry per CDR3 protein results from TCRdb running MiXCR on the 5' RACE reads. The profile shows some 350,000 distinct CDR3 sequences, under 15% of them singletons. This clonotype showed up many times. Its cognate antigen is unknown. Losses at the gene ends were 2 bases for V and 1 base for J; bases not matched to a gene: 3. Germline lookup yields CDR1 SGHRS and CDR2 YFSETQ. The CDR3 contains 15 residues. This clonotype was sampled from a male donor with ankylosing spondylitis or in good health (not recorded which). The chain employs TRBV5-1 and TRBJ2-3, with 8 positions matching TRBD2. Sequencing input: blood, either unsorted or a sorted T cell fraction (not recorded which). CDR3 nucleotide sequence: TGCGCCAGCAGCTTTAGCGGGGATCGCACAGATACGCAGTATTTT. Amino acid sequence: CASSFSGDRTDTQYF.